This T cell receptor beta chain derives from a study of shared clonotypes between healthy human individuals. Looking at the study overall: Per donor, three plates held CD4 naive cells, three held CD4 memory, two held CD8 naive and one held CD8 memory. Points from the study as a whole: The rarefaction results pointed to incomplete sorted-subset sequencing despite large depth.

In regard to this clone: Its antigen is currently unknown.

The CDR3 consists of 15 residues. The ends lost 3 bases at V and 2 bases at J; junction bases unmatched: 4. Germline CDR1 reads SGHTA; CDR2 reads FQGNSA. CD45RO negativity and positive selection for CCR7 defined naive CD8 cells, a population that excluded terminally differentiated effector memory CD45RA+ cells. Researchers ran the assay at a deep level. Repertoires were generated with immunoSEQ multiplex PCR, while TCRdb's copy carries only in-frame clones and drops some. The sample holds around 2,000,000 clones, about 95% seen once. This chain connects TRBV7-2 to TRBJ2-1; TRBD2 matches 7 bases. The specimen was naive CD8+ T cells sorted from blood. This TCR derives from a man younger than 35 in good health. The DNA of the CDR3 is TGTGCCAGCAGCTTTGGAGCGGGGCCCTACAATGAGCAGTTCTTC. Amino acids: CASSFGAGPYNEQFF.